This T cell receptor beta chain comes out of a study of pediatric ulcerative colitis. TCRdb keeps only in-frame clones here, not all; method: immunoSEQ multiplex PCR. The sample has tens of thousands of clones, approximately 87% seen once. The specimen sequenced was blood. This TCR was sampled from a boy between 10 and 17 years old who was a control in a study of pediatric ulcerative colitis.

CDR3 sequence reads: CASSVLYRGGYEQYF. The CDR3 region has the DNA TGTGCCAGTAGTGTTCTTTACAGGGGAGGCTACGAGCAGTACTTC. This rearrangement joins TRBV19 to TRBJ2-7; possible D gene TRBD1, 7 bases. The V end was cut by 5 bases, the J end by 3 bases, with 17 bases between. Germline assignment: CDR1 LNHDA and CDR2 SQIVND (reference sequence). The CDR3 is 15 residues long.